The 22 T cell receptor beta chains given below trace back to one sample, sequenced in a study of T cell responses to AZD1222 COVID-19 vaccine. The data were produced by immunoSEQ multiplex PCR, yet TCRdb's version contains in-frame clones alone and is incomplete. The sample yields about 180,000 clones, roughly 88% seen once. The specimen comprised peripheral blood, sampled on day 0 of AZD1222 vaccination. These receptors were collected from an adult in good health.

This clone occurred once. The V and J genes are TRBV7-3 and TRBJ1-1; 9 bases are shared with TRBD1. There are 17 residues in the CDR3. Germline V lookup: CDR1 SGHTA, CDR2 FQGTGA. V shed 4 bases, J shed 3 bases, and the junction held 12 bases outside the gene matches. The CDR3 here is CASSSGPGTGLYTEAFF. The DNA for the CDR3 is TGTGCCAGCAGCTCGGGGCCCGGGACAGGGTTATACACTGAAGCTTTCTTT.

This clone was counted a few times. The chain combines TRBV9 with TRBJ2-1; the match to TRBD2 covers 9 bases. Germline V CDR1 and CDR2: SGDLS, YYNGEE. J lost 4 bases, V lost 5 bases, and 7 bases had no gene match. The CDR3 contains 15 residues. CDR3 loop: CASRPLAGSYNEQFF. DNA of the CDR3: TGTGCCAGCAGGCCACTAGCGGGTTCGTACAATGAGCAGTTCTTC.

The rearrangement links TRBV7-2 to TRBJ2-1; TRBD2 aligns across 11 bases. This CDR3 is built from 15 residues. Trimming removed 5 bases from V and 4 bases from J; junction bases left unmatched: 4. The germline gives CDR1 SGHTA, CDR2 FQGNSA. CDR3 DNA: TGTGCCAGCAGCCGTAGCGGGGGGGAATACAATGAGCAGTTCTTC. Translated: CASSRSGGEYNEQFF. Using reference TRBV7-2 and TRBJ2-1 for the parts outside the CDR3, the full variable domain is GAGVSQSPSNKVTEKGKDVELRCDPISGHTALYWYRQSLGQGLEFLIYFQGNSAPDKSGLPSDRFSAERTGGSVSTLTIQRTQQEDSAVYLCASSRSGGEYNEQFFGPGTRLTVL.

The CDR3 bases are TGTGCCAGCGCCCCGGGGGAGCTCTATGGCTACACCTTC. It yields the protein CASAPGELYGYTF. This chain links TRBV28 with TRBJ1-2, with D maybe TRBD1 (5 bases). The CDR3 runs 13 residues. Germline values: CDR1 MDHEN, CDR2 SYDVKM. V was cut by 8 bases and J by 4 bases, with 14 bases left in between.

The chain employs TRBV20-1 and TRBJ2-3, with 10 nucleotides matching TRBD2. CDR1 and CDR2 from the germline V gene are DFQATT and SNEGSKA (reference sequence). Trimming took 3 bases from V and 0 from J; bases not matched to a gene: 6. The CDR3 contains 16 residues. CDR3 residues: CSASASGGSSTDTQYF. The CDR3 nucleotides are TGCAGTGCTAGTGCTAGCGGGGGATCAAGCACAGATACGCAGTATTTT.

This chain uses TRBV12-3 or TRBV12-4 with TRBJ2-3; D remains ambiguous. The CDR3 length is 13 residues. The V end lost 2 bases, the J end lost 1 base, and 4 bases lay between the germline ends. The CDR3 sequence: CASSLLRTDTQYF. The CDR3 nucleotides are TGTGCCAGCAGTTTACTCCGCACAGATACGCAGTATTTT.

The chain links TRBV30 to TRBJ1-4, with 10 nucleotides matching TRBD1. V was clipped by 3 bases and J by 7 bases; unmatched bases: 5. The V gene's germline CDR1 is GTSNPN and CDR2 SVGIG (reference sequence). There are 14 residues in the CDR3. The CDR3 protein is CAWRRTGGGEKLFF. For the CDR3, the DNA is TGTGCCTGGAGAAGGACAGGGGGAGGTGAAAAACTGTTTTTT.

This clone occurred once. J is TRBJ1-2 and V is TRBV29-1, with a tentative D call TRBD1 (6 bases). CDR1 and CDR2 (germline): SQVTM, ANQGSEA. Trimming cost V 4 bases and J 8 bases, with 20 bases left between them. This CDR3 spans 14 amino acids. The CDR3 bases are TGCAGCGTTGGAATACAGGGTTCTTTGGAGGGCTACACCTTC. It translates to CSVGIQGSLEGYTF.

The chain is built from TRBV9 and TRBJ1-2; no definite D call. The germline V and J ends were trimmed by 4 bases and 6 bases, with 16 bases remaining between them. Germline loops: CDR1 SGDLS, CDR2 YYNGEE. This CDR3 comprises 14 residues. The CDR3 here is CASSLEWAWHGYTF. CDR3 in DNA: TGTGCCAGCAGCCTAGAATGGGCCTGGCATGGCTACACCTTC.

The CDR3 sequence is CASSPRQGGEKLFF. The CDR3 nucleotides are TGTGCCAGCTCACCGAGGCAGGGAGGCGAAAAACTGTTTTTT. This chain connects TRBV18 to TRBJ1-4, with D possibly matching TRBD1 (5 bases). The V and J ends lost 3 bases and 8 bases respectively, with 13 bases between them. Germline CDR1 and CDR2: KGHSH and LQKENI. The CDR3 is made up of 14 amino acids.

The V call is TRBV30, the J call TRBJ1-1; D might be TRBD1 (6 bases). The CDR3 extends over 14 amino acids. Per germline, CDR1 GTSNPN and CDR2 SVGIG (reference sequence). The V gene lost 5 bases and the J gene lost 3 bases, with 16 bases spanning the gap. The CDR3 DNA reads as TGTGCCTGGGGGGGAGGGGGAATGTACACTGAAGCTTTCTTT. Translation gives CAWGGGGMYTEAFF.

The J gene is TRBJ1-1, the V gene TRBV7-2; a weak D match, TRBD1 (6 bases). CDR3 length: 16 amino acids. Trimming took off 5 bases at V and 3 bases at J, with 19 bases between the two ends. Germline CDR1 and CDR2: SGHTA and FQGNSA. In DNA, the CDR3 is TGTGCCAGCAGCCTTCGCCGACAGGAGCGGTACACTGAAGCTTTCTTT. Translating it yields CASSLRRQERYTEAFF.

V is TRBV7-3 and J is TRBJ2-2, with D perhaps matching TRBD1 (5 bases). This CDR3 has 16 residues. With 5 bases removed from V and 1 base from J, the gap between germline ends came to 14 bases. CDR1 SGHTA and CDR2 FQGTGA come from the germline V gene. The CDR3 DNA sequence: TGTGCCAGCAGCCGAACCCGACAGATGAACACCGGGGAGCTGTTTTTT. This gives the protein CASSRTRQMNTGELFF.

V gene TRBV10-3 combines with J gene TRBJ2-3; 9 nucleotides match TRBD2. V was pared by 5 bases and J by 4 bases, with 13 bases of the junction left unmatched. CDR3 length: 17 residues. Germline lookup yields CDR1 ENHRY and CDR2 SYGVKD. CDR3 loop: CAISRSGTSSGADTQYF. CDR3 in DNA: TGTGCCATCAGTCGCTCCGGGACTAGCTCGGGTGCAGATACGCAGTATTTT.

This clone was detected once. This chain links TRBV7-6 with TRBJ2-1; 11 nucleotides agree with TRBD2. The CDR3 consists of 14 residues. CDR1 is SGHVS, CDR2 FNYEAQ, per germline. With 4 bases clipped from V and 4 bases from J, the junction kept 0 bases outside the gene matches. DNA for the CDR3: TGTGCCAGCAGCTCTAGCGGGGGGTACAATGAGCAGTTCTTC. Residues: CASSSSGGYNEQFF.

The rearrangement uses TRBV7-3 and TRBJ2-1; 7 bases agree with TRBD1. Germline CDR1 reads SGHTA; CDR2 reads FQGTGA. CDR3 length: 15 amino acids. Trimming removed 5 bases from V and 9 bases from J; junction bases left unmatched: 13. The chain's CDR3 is CASSPRQGVDTEQFF. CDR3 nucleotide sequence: TGTGCCAGCAGCCCACGACAGGGAGTGGACACTGAGCAGTTCTTC.

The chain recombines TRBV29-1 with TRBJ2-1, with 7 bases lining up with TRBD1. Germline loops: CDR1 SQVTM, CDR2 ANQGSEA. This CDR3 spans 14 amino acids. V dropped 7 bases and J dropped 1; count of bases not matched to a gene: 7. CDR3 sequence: CSGVGGSSYNEQFF. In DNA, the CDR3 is TGCAGCGGGGTAGGGGGCAGTTCCTACAATGAGCAGTTCTTC.

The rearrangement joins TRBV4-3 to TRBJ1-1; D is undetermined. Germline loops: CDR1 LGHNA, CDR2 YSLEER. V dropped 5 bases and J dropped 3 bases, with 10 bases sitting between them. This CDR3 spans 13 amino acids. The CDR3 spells CASSESRYTEAFF. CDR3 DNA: TGCGCCAGCAGCGAGTCGAGATACACTGAAGCTTTCTTT.

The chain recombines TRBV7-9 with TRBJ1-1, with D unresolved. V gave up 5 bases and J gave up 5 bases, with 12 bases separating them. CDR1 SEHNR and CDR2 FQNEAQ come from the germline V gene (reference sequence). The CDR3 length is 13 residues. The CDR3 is CASSIRVETEAFF. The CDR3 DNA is TGTGCCAGCAGCATACGGGTGGAGACTGAAGCTTTCTTT.

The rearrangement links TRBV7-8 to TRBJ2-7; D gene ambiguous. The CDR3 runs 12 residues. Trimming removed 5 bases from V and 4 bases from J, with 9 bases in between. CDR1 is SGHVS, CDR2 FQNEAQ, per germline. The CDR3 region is CASSLPSYEQYF. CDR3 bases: TGTGCCAGCAGCCTCCCTAGTTACGAGCAGTACTTC.

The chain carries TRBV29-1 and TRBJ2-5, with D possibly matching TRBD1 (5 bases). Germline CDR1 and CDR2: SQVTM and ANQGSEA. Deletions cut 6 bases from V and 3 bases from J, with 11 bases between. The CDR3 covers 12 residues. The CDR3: CSVGQIEETQYF. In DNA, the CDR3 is TGCAGCGTCGGACAAATTGAAGAGACCCAGTACTTC.

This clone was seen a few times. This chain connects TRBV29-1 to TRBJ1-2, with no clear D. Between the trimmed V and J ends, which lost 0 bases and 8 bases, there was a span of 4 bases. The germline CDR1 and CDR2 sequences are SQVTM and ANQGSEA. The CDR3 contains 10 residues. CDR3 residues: CSVEEGGYTF. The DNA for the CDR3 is TGCAGCGTTGAAGAGGGGGGCTACACCTTC.